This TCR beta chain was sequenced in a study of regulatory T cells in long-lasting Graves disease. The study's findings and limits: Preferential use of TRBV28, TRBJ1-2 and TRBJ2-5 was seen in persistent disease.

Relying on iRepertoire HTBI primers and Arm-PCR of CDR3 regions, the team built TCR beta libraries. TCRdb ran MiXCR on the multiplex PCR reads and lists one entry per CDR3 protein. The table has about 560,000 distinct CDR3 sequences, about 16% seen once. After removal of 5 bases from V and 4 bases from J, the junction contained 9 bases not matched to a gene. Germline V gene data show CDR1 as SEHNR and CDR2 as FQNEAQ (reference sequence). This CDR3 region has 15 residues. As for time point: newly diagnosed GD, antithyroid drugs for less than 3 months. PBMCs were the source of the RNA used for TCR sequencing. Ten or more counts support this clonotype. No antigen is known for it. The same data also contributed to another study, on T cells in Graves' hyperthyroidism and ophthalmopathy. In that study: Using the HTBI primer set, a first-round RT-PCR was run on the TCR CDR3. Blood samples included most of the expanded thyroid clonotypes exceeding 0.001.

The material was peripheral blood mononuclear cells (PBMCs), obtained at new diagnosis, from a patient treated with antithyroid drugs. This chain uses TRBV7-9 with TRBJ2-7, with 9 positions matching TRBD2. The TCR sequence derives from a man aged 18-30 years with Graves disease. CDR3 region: CASSPKASGKYEQYF. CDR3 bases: TGTGCCAGCAGCCCAAAGGCTAGCGGGAAATACGAGCAGTACTTC.